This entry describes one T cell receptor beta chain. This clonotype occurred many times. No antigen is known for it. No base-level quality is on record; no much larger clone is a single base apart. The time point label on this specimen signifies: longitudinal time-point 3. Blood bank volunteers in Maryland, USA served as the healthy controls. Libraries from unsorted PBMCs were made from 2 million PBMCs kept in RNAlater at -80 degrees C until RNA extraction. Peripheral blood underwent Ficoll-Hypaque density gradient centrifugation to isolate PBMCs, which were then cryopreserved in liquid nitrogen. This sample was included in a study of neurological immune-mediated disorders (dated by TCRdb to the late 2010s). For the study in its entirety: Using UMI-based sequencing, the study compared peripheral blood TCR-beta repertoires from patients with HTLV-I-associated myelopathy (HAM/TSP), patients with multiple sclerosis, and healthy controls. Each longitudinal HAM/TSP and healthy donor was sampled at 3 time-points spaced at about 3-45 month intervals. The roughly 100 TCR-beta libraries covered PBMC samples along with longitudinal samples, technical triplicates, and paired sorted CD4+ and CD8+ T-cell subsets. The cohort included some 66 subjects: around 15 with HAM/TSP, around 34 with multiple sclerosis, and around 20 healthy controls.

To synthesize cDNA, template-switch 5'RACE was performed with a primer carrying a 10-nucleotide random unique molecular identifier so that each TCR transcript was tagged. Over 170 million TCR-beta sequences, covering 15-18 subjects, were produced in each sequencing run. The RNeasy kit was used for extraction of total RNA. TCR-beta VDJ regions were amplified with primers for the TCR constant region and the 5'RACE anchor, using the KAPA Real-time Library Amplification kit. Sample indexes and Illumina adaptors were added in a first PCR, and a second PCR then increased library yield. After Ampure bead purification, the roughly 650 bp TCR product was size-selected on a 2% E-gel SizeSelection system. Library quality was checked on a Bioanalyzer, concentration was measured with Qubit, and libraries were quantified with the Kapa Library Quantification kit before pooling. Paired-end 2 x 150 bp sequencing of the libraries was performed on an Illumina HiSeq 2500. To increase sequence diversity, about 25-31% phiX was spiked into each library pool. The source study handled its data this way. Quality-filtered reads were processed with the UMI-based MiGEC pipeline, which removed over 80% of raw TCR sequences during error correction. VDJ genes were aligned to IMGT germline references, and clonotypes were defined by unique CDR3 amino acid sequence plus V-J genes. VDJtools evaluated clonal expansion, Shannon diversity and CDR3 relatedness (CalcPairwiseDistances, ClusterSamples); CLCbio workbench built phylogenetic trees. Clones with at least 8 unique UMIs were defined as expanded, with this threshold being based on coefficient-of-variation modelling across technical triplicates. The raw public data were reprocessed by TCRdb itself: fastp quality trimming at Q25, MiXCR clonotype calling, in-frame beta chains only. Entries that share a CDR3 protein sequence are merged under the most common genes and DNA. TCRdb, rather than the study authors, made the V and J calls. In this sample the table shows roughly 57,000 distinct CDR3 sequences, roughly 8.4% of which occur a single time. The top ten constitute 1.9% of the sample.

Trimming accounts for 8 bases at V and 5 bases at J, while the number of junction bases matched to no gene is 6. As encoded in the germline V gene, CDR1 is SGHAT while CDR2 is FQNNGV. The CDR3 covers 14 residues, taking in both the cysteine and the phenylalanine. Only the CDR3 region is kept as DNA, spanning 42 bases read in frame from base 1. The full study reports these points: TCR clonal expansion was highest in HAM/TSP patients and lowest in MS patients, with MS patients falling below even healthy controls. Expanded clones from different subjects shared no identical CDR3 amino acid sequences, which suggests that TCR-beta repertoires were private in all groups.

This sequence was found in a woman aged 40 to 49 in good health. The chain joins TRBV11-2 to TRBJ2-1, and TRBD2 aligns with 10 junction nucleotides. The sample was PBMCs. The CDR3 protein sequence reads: CASGAGTSDNEQFF. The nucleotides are TGTGCCAGCGGAGCCGGGACTAGCGACAATGAGCAGTTCTTC.